One and the same sample provided the 23 T cell receptor beta chains below, sequenced in a study of blood T cell repertoires in COVID-19. The protocol was immunoSEQ multiplex PCR, while the TCRdb copy is restricted to in-frame clones and leaves out a portion. The table records 410,000 or so clones, around 91% of them present only once. The source material was peripheral blood. The receptors come from a woman in her thirties or forties with COVID-19, enrolled during active disease.

The chain combines TRBV6-6 with TRBJ1-2; 9 bases agree with TRBD1. CDR3 length equals 17 residues. V shed 5 bases, J shed 7 bases, and the junction held 17 bases outside the gene matches. Germline CDR1 reads MNHNY; CDR2 reads SVGAGI (reference sequence). The CDR3: CASSPIPSAQGAAGYTF. The CDR3 bases are TGTGCCAGCAGTCCGATTCCATCCGCACAGGGGGCGGCTGGCTACACCTTC.

This clone was picked up one time. V gene TRBV5-5 combines with J gene TRBJ2-1; 7 bases line up with TRBD1. Germline values: CDR1 SGHKS, CDR2 YYEKEE (reference sequence). The CDR3 is 14 amino acids. V shed 3 bases, J shed 1 base, and the junction held 1 base outside the gene matches. This CDR3 reads CASSSTGSYNEQFF. The CDR3 DNA sequence: TGTGCCAGCAGCTCGACAGGGTCCTACAATGAGCAGTTCTTC.

The genes are TRBV6-1 and TRBJ1-5, with D unresolved. The V end lost 0 bases, the J end lost 6 bases, and 9 bases lay between the germline ends. This CDR3 comprises 14 residues. Germline V gene data show CDR1 as MNHNS and CDR2 as SASEGT. The DNA for the CDR3 is TGTGCCAGCAGTGAAGCCGGTTCAAGTCAGCCCCAGCATTTT. It yields the protein CASSEAGSSQPQHF.

The rearrangement uses TRBV20-1 and TRBJ2-1, with D unresolved. This CDR3 contains 11 residues. Looked up from germline, CDR1 is DFQATT and CDR2 is SNEGSKA (reference sequence). V was trimmed by 4 bases and J by 8 bases, leaving 9 bases between them. CDR3 in DNA: TGCAGTGCTATCCTAGACTATGAGCAGTTCTTC. Translated, it gives CSAILDYEQFF.

The chain uses TRBV10-1 and TRBJ1-1, with D unclear. Per the germline V gene, CDR1 is WNHNN and CDR2 is SYGVQD (reference sequence). V was clipped by 4 bases and J by 1 base, with 19 bases between them. The CDR3 contains 17 residues. The CDR3 loop reads CASSGRRSLKGNTEAFF. CDR3 DNA: TGCGCCAGCAGTGGGCGGAGGTCGCTTAAGGGGAACACTGAAGCTTTCTTT.

The chain has TRBV5-4 and TRBJ2-6, with TRBD1 matching over 8 bases. The CDR3 is 17 residues long. The V gene's germline CDR1 is SGHNT and CDR2 YYREEE (reference sequence). Unmatched junction bases numbered 6, after V lost 0 bases and J lost 4 bases. The CDR3 is CASSLGQGALGANVLTF. CDR3 in DNA: TGTGCCAGCAGCTTGGGGCAGGGGGCGTTGGGGGCCAACGTCCTGACTTTC.

The chain links TRBV27 to TRBJ2-5; D is perhaps TRBD2 (6 bases). Germline CDR1 reads MNHEY; CDR2 reads SMNVEV (reference sequence). The CDR3 is made up of 13 amino acids. V was clipped by 5 bases and J by 11 bases, with 18 bases between them. The CDR3 DNA sequence: TGTGCCAGCAGTCCCCTCCTGCGGGGAAAGCAGTACTTC. Its protein product is CASSPLLRGKQYF.

The CDR3, as DNA: TGTGCCAGCAGTCAGGGGGCCACCTATGGCTACACCTTC. Translating gives CASSQGATYGYTF. The chain uses TRBV28 and TRBJ1-2; 8 bases line up with TRBD1. The CDR3 extends over 13 amino acids. Germline CDR1 and CDR2: MDHEN and SYDVKM. V shed 5 bases and J 4 bases; nucleotides not matched to a gene: 3.

CDR3 coding DNA: TGTGCCAGCAGTGAGATCAGGGGGGCTGAAGCTTTCTTT. Translated, it gives CASSEIRGAEAFF. The V gene is TRBV6-4, the J gene TRBJ1-1; 7 nucleotides line up with TRBD1. This CDR3 spans 13 amino acids. Germline V gene data show CDR1 as MRHNA and CDR2 as SNTAGT. With 3 bases clipped from V and 6 bases from J, the junction kept 4 bases outside the gene matches.

V and J are TRBV4-1 and TRBJ1-6; the D gene is possibly TRBD1 (6 bases). With 1 base removed from V and 7 bases from J, the gap between germline ends came to 17 bases. CDR1 and CDR2 (germline): MGHRA, YSYEKL. The CDR3 totals 17 residues. This chain's CDR3 is CASSQGWAGRGNSPLHF. The DNA for the CDR3 is TGCGCCAGCAGCCAAGGATGGGCCGGGAGGGGGAATTCACCCCTCCACTTT.

J is TRBJ1-2 and V is TRBV7-6, with D possibly matching TRBD1 (5 bases). The V and J ends lost 2 bases and 9 bases respectively, with 22 bases between them. This CDR3 is built from 16 residues. In germline, CDR1 is SGHVS, CDR2 FNYEAQ. CDR3 in amino acids: CASSLIGASSTKSYTF. As DNA, the CDR3 is TGTGCCAGCAGCTTAATTGGGGCCTCCTCAACTAAGAGCTACACCTTC. The entire variable domain, with the rest obtained from reference TRBV7-6 and TRBJ1-2, is as follows: GAGVSQSPRYKVTKRGQDVALRCDPISGHVSLYWYRQALGQGPEFLTYFNYEAQQDKSGLPNDRFSAERPEGSISTLTIQRTEQRDSAMYRCASSLIGASSTKSYTFGSGTRLTVV.

The V call is TRBV9, the J call TRBJ2-4, with TRBD2 identical over 8 bases. The V gene end was trimmed by 0 bases and the J gene end by 1 base; junction bases not matched to a gene: 24. The length of the CDR3 is 23 residues. The germline CDR1 and CDR2 sequences are SGDLS and YYNGEE. CDR3 nucleotide sequence: TGTGCCAGCAGCGTAGTCTTATTTGCTGGGGTTGCTAGCGGGCCCGACGCCAAAAACATTCAGTACTTC. It translates to CASSVVLFAGVASGPDAKNIQYF.

The CDR3 reads CASSIRDQPQHF. CDR3 bases: TGTGCCAGTAGTATCAGGGATCAGCCCCAGCATTTT. The chain is built from TRBV19 and TRBJ1-5, with a weak D call TRBD1 (5 bases). With 3 bases removed from V and 5 bases from J, the gap between germline ends came to 5 bases. The CDR3 covers 12 residues. Germline lookup yields CDR1 LNHDA and CDR2 SQIVND (reference sequence).

The rearrangement joins TRBV7-9 to TRBJ1-2; the D gene is possibly TRBD1 (5 bases). This CDR3 contains 12 residues. The V end lost 5 bases, the J end lost 9 bases, and 13 bases lay between the germline ends. The germline V gene encodes CDR1 SEHNR and CDR2 FQNEAQ (reference sequence). The CDR3 spells CASSVPGGRYTF. Written as DNA, the CDR3 is TGTGCCAGCAGCGTCCCCGGGGGTCGCTACACCTTC.

The sample holds one count of this clone. The rearrangement uses TRBV30 and TRBJ1-5; D may be TRBD1 (5 bases). The V end was cut by 4 bases, the J end by 2 bases, with 12 bases between. The CDR3 is 14 amino acids. Germline CDR1 and CDR2: GTSNPN and SVGIG (reference sequence). In DNA form, the CDR3 reads TGTGCCTGGACCGGGGGGAGCGGCAATCAGCCCCAGCATTTT. Amino acid sequence: CAWTGGSGNQPQHF.

This chain joins TRBV18 and TRBJ1-6, with 8 bases matching TRBD1. Trimming took 5 bases from V and 12 from J; bases not matched to a gene: 3. CDR3 length: 12 residues. Germline values: CDR1 KGHSH, CDR2 LQKENI. The CDR3 here is CASSSGQGPLHF. CDR3 nucleotide sequence: TGTGCCAGCTCATCCGGACAGGGACCCCTCCACTTT.

V usage is TRBV5-1 and J usage is TRBJ2-5; D is possibly TRBD2 (5 bases). Trimming shortened V by 4 bases and J by 0 bases, and 13 bases separated the two germline ends. This CDR3 comprises 15 residues. Germline-derived CDR1 and CDR2 are SGHRS and YFSETQ. The CDR3 reads CASSQPPGNQETQYF. For the CDR3, the DNA is TGCGCCAGCAGCCAGCCCCCGGGGAACCAAGAGACCCAGTACTTC.

The V gene is TRBV28, the J gene TRBJ2-2; perhaps TRBD2 as D (6 bases). Germline assignment: CDR1 MDHEN and CDR2 SYDVKM. This CDR3 has 14 amino acids. Trimming took 3 bases from V and 2 from J, leaving 7 bases between them. CDR3: CASSFGGNTGELFF. CDR3 DNA sequence: TGTGCCAGCAGTTTCGGGGGAAACACCGGGGAGCTGTTTTTT.

This chain uses TRBV7-8 with TRBJ2-1, with 10 bases that match TRBD2. With V trimmed by 5 bases and J by 9 bases, 16 bases remained unmatched. CDR3 length equals 17 residues. Germline CDR1 is SGHVS and CDR2 is FQNEAQ. CDR3 residues: CASSNQLSSGSSSEQFF. The CDR3, as DNA: TGTGCCAGCAGCAACCAACTGTCTAGCGGGAGTTCATCTGAGCAGTTCTTC.

This clone has just a few counts. V gene TRBV4-3 combines with J gene TRBJ1-6; 7 positions match TRBD1. The J segment lost 4 bases and the V segment lost 8 bases, leaving 8 bases of the junction unmatched. CDR1 LGHNA and CDR2 YSLEER come from the germline V gene. This CDR3 is built from 15 residues. The CDR3 loop reads CASRDSNFYNSPLHF. CDR3 DNA sequence: TGCGCCAGCCGGGACAGCAATTTTTATAATTCACCCCTCCACTTT.

About this clone: This may be a read error: a much more frequent sequence differs by one nucleotide. This chain connects TRBV9 to TRBJ1-1, with D uncertain. Germline values: CDR1 SGDLS, CDR2 YYNGEE. V was trimmed by 5 bases and J by 1 base, leaving 12 bases between them. This CDR3 contains 14 residues. The CDR3 sequence is CASSSGLGNTEAFF. The CDR3 bases are TGTGCCAGCAGTTCCGGACTGGGGAACACTGAAGCTTTCTTT.

V gene TRBV18 combines with J gene TRBJ1-1, with D unresolved. The CDR3 consists of 16 residues. Trimming removed 3 bases at V and 0 bases at J, with 14 bases between. Germline CDR1 KGHSH, CDR2 LQKENI. The CDR3 spells CASSPMAITMNTEAFF. The CDR3 bases are TGTGCCAGCTCACCCATGGCAATTACCATGAACACTGAAGCTTTCTTT.

This chain connects TRBV4-1 to TRBJ1-5; 11 bases are a match to TRBD1. With V trimmed by 1 base and J by 2 bases, 4 bases remained unmatched. The CDR3 contains 17 residues. The germline gives CDR1 MGHRA, CDR2 YSYEKL. For the CDR3, the DNA is TGCGCCAGCAGCCAAGGATGGACAGGGGGCGGCAATCAGCCCCAGCATTTT. This gives the protein CASSQGWTGGGNQPQHF.